Below, one T cell receptor (beta chain) is given with its context. Antigen specificity is unknown. The data are from a study of cytomegalovirus exposure and HLA in healthy donors. Study findings and constraints: Later analysis revealed greater clonal expansion in HLA-associated TCR beta chains than in equally common others. Later genetic work tied a missense DCLRE1C variant to beta-chain V and J trimming.

This CDR3 region has 15 residues. CDR1 and CDR2 from the germline V gene are MNHEY and SVGAGI. V gave up 0 bases and J gave up 8 bases, with 16 bases separating them. PCR employed 60 Vbeta and 13 Jbeta primers. Repertoires were generated with immunoSEQ multiplex PCR, while TCRdb's copy carries only in-frame clones and drops some. Recorded here are 150,000 or so clones; the top ten clones represent around 1.7%. The sequenced material came from PBMCs. The clonotype comes from a woman aged 45-65 years in good health and CMV-seronegative. The genes are TRBV6-5 and TRBJ1-2; D may be TRBD1 (6 bases). The CDR3: CASSYSTGTIKGYTF. As DNA, the CDR3 is TGTGCCAGCAGTTACTCCACCGGGACAATAAAGGGCTACACCTTC.